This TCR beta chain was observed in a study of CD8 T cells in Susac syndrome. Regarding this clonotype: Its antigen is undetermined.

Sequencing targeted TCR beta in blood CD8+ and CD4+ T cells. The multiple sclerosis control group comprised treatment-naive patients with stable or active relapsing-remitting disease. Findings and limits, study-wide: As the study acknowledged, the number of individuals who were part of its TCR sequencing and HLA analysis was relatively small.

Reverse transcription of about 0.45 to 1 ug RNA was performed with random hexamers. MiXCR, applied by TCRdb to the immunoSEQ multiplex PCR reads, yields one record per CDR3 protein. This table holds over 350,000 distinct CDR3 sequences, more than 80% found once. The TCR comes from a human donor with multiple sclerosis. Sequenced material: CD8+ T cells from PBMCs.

Written as DNA, the CDR3 is TGCAGCGTTGAGGGCTACAATGAGCAGTTCTTC. This codes for CSVEGYNEQFF. This sequence joins TRBV29-1 and TRBJ2-1; the D is unclear. The CDR3 runs 11 residues. Per the germline V gene, CDR1 is SQVTM and CDR2 is ANQGSEA. Trimming stripped 3 bases from V and 3 bases from J, with 3 bases between.